This is a list of T cell receptor beta chains from one sample in a study of early T cells in non-severe SARS-CoV-2 infection. MiXCR, run by TCRdb on the 5' RACE reads, gives a single entry per CDR3 protein. This table has tens of thousands of distinct CDR3 sequences, 16% appearing once. This specimen was whole blood, taken at baseline. The receptors shown here come from an adult who was a healthcare worker with PCR-confirmed SARS-CoV-2 infection or an uninfected control (not recorded which). Each CDR3 is given with its conserved first and last residue. The order of the fields is clone size, J gene, V gene, D gene, CDR3 length, CDR3 DNA, CDR3 protein. A D gene is named only where the DNA matches it firmly. Expanded clones get a size class; other rows say once, few or many, or leave the size out.

clone size: -
J gene: TRBJ2-1
V gene: TRBV3-1
D gene: -
CDR3 length: 14
CDR3 DNA: TGTGCCAGCAGCCAAGGGGGGTACTGGAATGAGCAGTTCTTC
CDR3 protein: CASSQGGYWNEQFF

clone size: once
J gene: TRBJ2-1
V gene: TRBV7-9
D gene: -
CDR3 length: 12
CDR3 DNA: TGTGCCAGCAGGGGACTGAGGATTGAGCAGTTCTTC
CDR3 protein: CASRGLRIEQFF

clone size: few
J gene: TRBJ2-7
V gene: TRBV11-2
D gene: -
CDR3 length: 14
CDR3 DNA: TGTGCCAGCAGCTTCGGCGGCAGTACCTACGAGCAGTACTTC
CDR3 protein: CASSFGGSTYEQYF

clone size: -
J gene: TRBJ2-7
V gene: TRBV20-1
D gene: TRBD2
CDR3 length: 12
CDR3 DNA: TGCAGTGCTAGCACTAGCGGGTACGAGCAGTACTTC
CDR3 protein: CSASTSGYEQYF

clone size: -
J gene: TRBJ2-1
V gene: TRBV12-3/TRBV12-4
D gene: -
CDR3 length: 13
CDR3 DNA: TGTGCCAGCAGCCCCGGGACCCCCAATGAGCAGTTCTTC
CDR3 protein: CASSPGTPNEQFF

clone size: many
J gene: TRBJ2-1
V gene: TRBV29-1
D gene: -
CDR3 length: 12
CDR3 DNA: TGCAGCGTTGAGTTTCTGAGGAATGAGCAGTTCTTC
CDR3 protein: CSVEFLRNEQFF

clone size: -
J gene: TRBJ2-7
V gene: TRBV28
D gene: TRBD2
CDR3 length: 12
CDR3 DNA: TGTGCCAGCGTGTTCGCGGGAGGCGAGCAGTACTTC
CDR3 protein: CASVFAGGEQYF

clone size: many
J gene: TRBJ2-1
V gene: TRBV9
D gene: -
CDR3 length: 15
CDR3 DNA: TGTGCCAGCAGCGTCGGGGCACTCAACCTCAATGAGCAGTTCTTC
CDR3 protein: CASSVGALNLNEQFF

clone size: -
J gene: TRBJ2-7
V gene: TRBV11-2
D gene: TRBD1
CDR3 length: 15
CDR3 DNA: TGTGCCAGCAGCGGAAGACAGGGTGTCTCCTACGAGCAGTACTTC
CDR3 protein: CASSGRQGVSYEQYF

clone size: few
J gene: TRBJ2-7
V gene: TRBV27
D gene: -
CDR3 length: 12
CDR3 DNA: TGTGCCAGGTCTTGCTTGAAGTACGAGCAGTACTTC
CDR3 protein: CARSCLKYEQYF

clone size: -
J gene: TRBJ2-1
V gene: TRBV11-2
D gene: -
CDR3 length: 15
CDR3 DNA: TGTGCCAGCAGCTTAGCAGGGGTTACCTACAATGAGCAGTTCTTC
CDR3 protein: CASSLAGVTYNEQFF

clone size: -
J gene: TRBJ2-2
V gene: TRBV7-9
D gene: TRBD2
CDR3 length: 16
CDR3 DNA: TGTGCCAGCAGCTTAGTCGCTAGCGGGAGATGGTGGGAGCTGTTTTTT
CDR3 protein: CASSLVASGRWWELFF

clone size: -
J gene: TRBJ2-1
V gene: TRBV20-1
D gene: -
CDR3 length: 15
CDR3 DNA: TGCAGTGTTGGTATCGGACGCCGCCCCTACAATGAGCAGTTCTTC
CDR3 protein: CSVGIGRRPYNEQFF

clone size: few
J gene: TRBJ1-1
V gene: TRBV7-9
D gene: -
CDR3 length: 10
CDR3 DNA: TGTGCCAGCAGCGTGACTGAAGCTTTCTTT
CDR3 protein: CASSVTEAFF

clone size: -
J gene: TRBJ2-3
V gene: TRBV29-1
D gene: -
CDR3 length: 16
CDR3 DNA: TGCAGCGTAGAAAGCGTCAGGGGCTCTAGCACAGATACGCAGTATTTT
CDR3 protein: CSVESVRGSSTDTQYF

clone size: few
J gene: TRBJ2-7
V gene: TRBV20-1
D gene: -
CDR3 length: 14
CDR3 DNA: TGCAGTGCTAGTAGGGCAATCGGGACCTACGAGCAGTACTTC
CDR3 protein: CSASRAIGTYEQYF

clone size: few
J gene: TRBJ2-7
V gene: TRBV19
D gene: -
CDR3 length: 14
CDR3 DNA: TGTGCCAGTAGTACCTCAGGGGAGGCATACGAGCAGTACTTC
CDR3 protein: CASSTSGEAYEQYF

clone size: -
J gene: TRBJ2-3
V gene: TRBV6-1
D gene: TRBD2
CDR3 length: 15
CDR3 DNA: TGTGCCAGCAGTGAAGCAGCGGGAGGCACAGATACGCAGTATTTT
CDR3 protein: CASSEAAGGTDTQYF

clone size: -
J gene: TRBJ2-1
V gene: TRBV14
D gene: -
CDR3 length: 12
CDR3 DNA: TGTGCCAGCAGCGTGGCCTACAATGAGCAGTTCTTC
CDR3 protein: CASSVAYNEQFF

clone size: few
J gene: TRBJ2-5
V gene: TRBV20-1
D gene: TRBD2
CDR3 length: 14
CDR3 DNA: TGCAGTGCTAGTTTAGCGGGAGTGAGAGAGACCCAGTACTTC
CDR3 protein: CSASLAGVRETQYF

clone size: -
J gene: TRBJ2-7
V gene: TRBV4-1
D gene: -
CDR3 length: 14
CDR3 DNA: TGCGCCAGCAGCCAAGAGATAGGCGGGTACGAGCAGTACTTC
CDR3 protein: CASSQEIGGYEQYF

clone size: few
J gene: TRBJ2-3
V gene: TRBV28
D gene: -
CDR3 length: 14
CDR3 DNA: TGTGCCAGCAGTTTTGCGGCCTCTCGACATACGCAGTATTTT
CDR3 protein: CASSFAASRHTQYF

clone size: -
J gene: TRBJ2-3
V gene: TRBV6-5
D gene: TRBD2
CDR3 length: 15
CDR3 DNA: TGTGCCAGCAGTTACTCCGGGACTAGCCGTGATACGCAGTATTTT
CDR3 protein: CASSYSGTSRDTQYF

clone size: -
J gene: TRBJ1-6
V gene: TRBV28
D gene: TRBD1
CDR3 length: 12
CDR3 DNA: TGTGCCAGCAGGACAGGGGAATCACCCCTCCACTTT
CDR3 protein: CASRTGESPLHF

clone size: -
J gene: TRBJ2-5
V gene: TRBV3-1
D gene: -
CDR3 length: 13
CDR3 DNA: TGTGCCAGCAGCCAAGTAGACTGGGAGACCCAGTACTTC
CDR3 protein: CASSQVDWETQYF

clone size: -
J gene: TRBJ2-1
V gene: TRBV30
D gene: -
CDR3 length: 11
CDR3 DNA: TGTGCCTGGAGTGTAGGAGGTGAGCAGTTCTTC
CDR3 protein: CAWSVGGEQFF

clone size: -
J gene: TRBJ2-3
V gene: TRBV7-8
D gene: TRBD1
CDR3 length: 13
CDR3 DNA: TGTGCCAGCAGCTCGAGGGGGCCAGATACGCAGTATTTT
CDR3 protein: CASSSRGPDTQYF

clone size: few
J gene: TRBJ2-5
V gene: TRBV5-1
D gene: -
CDR3 length: 13
CDR3 DNA: TGCGCCAGCAGCTCGACGTACCAAGAGACCCAGTACTTC
CDR3 protein: CASSSTYQETQYF

clone size: few
J gene: TRBJ1-1
V gene: TRBV21-1
D gene: -
CDR3 length: 14
CDR3 DNA: TGTGCCAGCAGCACCAGGGAAGCGGGCACTGAAGCTTTCTTT
CDR3 protein: CASSTREAGTEAFF

clone size: -
J gene: TRBJ2-5
V gene: TRBV4-1
D gene: -
CDR3 length: 13
CDR3 DNA: TGCGCCAGCAGCCTGGCACAACCGGAGACCCAGTACTTC
CDR3 protein: CASSLAQPETQYF

clone size: few
J gene: TRBJ2-1
V gene: TRBV6-5
D gene: -
CDR3 length: 13
CDR3 DNA: TGTGCCAGCAGATACGGGGTTTACAATGAGCAGTTCTTC
CDR3 protein: CASRYGVYNEQFF

clone size: few
J gene: TRBJ2-6
V gene: TRBV28
D gene: -
CDR3 length: 15
CDR3 DNA: TGTGCCAGCAGTTTGGGTATTTCTGGGGCCAACGTCCTGACTTTC
CDR3 protein: CASSLGISGANVLTF

clone size: many
J gene: TRBJ2-7
V gene: TRBV11-2
D gene: -
CDR3 length: 12
CDR3 DNA: TGTGCCAGCAGCAGGACGGGGAACGAGCAGTACTTC
CDR3 protein: CASSRTGNEQYF

clone size: few
J gene: TRBJ2-1
V gene: TRBV27
D gene: TRBD2
CDR3 length: 15
CDR3 DNA: TGTGCCAGCAGCGGGGCGGGAGGGCCCTACAATGAGCAGTTCTTC
CDR3 protein: CASSGAGGPYNEQFF

clone size: -
J gene: TRBJ2-7
V gene: TRBV9
D gene: -
CDR3 length: 13
CDR3 DNA: TGTGCCAGCAGCCCGGACACCGCCTACGAGCAGTACTTC
CDR3 protein: CASSPDTAYEQYF

clone size: few
J gene: TRBJ2-1
V gene: TRBV20-1
D gene: TRBD2
CDR3 length: 16
CDR3 DNA: TGCAGTGCTAGAGACCCCAGCGGGAGGGGTGACAATGAGCAGTTCTTC
CDR3 protein: CSARDPSGRGDNEQFF

clone size: few
J gene: TRBJ2-7
V gene: TRBV2
D gene: -
CDR3 length: 14
CDR3 DNA: TGTGCCAGCATCCGAAGAGGGGAGACCTACGAGCAGTACTTC
CDR3 protein: CASIRRGETYEQYF

clone size: few
J gene: TRBJ2-5
V gene: TRBV9
D gene: -
CDR3 length: 13
CDR3 DNA: TGTGCCAGCAGCGCAATCGGCCAAGAGACCCAGTACTTC
CDR3 protein: CASSAIGQETQYF

clone size: few
J gene: TRBJ2-5
V gene: TRBV7-9
D gene: -
CDR3 length: 11
CDR3 DNA: TGTGCCAGCAGCTTTACCCAAGACCTAGTCTTC
CDR3 protein: CASSFTQDLVF

clone size: -
J gene: TRBJ2-7
V gene: TRBV2
D gene: TRBD2
CDR3 length: 14
CDR3 DNA: TGTGCCAGCAGTGACGCAGCGGGAGCTGGCGAGCAGTACTTC
CDR3 protein: CASSDAAGAGEQYF

clone size: -
J gene: TRBJ2-7
V gene: TRBV3-1
D gene: TRBD2
CDR3 length: 17
CDR3 DNA: TGTGCCAGCAGCCAAGTTGCTAGCGGGTCACCAACCTACGAGCAGTACTTC
CDR3 protein: CASSQVASGSPTYEQYF

clone size: -
J gene: TRBJ1-1
V gene: TRBV11-2
D gene: -
CDR3 length: 14
CDR3 DNA: TGTGCCAGCAGCTCTACGTGGGGGGGGACTGAAGCTTTCTTT
CDR3 protein: CASSSTWGGTEAFF

clone size: -
J gene: TRBJ2-2
V gene: TRBV20-1
D gene: -
CDR3 length: 13
CDR3 DNA: TGCAGTGCTAGAGTTAGAAACACCGGGGAGCTGTTTTTT
CDR3 protein: CSARVRNTGELFF

clone size: -
J gene: TRBJ2-4
V gene: TRBV20-1
D gene: -
CDR3 length: 14
CDR3 DNA: TGCAGTGCTAGGACCACCGGAGGCCGGGGCATTCAGTACTTC
CDR3 protein: CSARTTGGRGIQYF

clone size: -
J gene: TRBJ1-6
V gene: TRBV27
D gene: -
CDR3 length: 14
CDR3 DNA: TGTGCCAGCAGACTCCAGGGGTTAAATTCACCCCTCCACTTT
CDR3 protein: CASRLQGLNSPLHF

clone size: -
J gene: TRBJ2-2
V gene: TRBV7-2
D gene: TRBD2
CDR3 length: 19
CDR3 DNA: TGTGCCAGCAGCCCCAGGATAGCTGCGGGAGGGCCTCCGACGGGGGAGCTGTTTTTT
CDR3 protein: CASSPRIAAGGPPTGELFF

clone size: many
J gene: TRBJ2-5
V gene: TRBV4-1
D gene: -
CDR3 length: 13
CDR3 DNA: TGCGCCAGCAGCCAAGGAAACGAGGAGACCCAGTACTTC
CDR3 protein: CASSQGNEETQYF

clone size: few
J gene: TRBJ1-3
V gene: TRBV5-6
D gene: -
CDR3 length: 14
CDR3 DNA: TGTGCCAGCAGCTTCGGCTACTCTGGAAACACCATATATTTT
CDR3 protein: CASSFGYSGNTIYF

clone size: many
J gene: TRBJ1-3
V gene: TRBV20-1
D gene: TRBD1
CDR3 length: 16
CDR3 DNA: TGCAGTGCTAAGGACAGGGGGCTTAGCTCTGGAAACACCATATATTTT
CDR3 protein: CSAKDRGLSSGNTIYF

clone size: few
J gene: TRBJ2-7
V gene: TRBV7-2
D gene: -
CDR3 length: 14
CDR3 DNA: TGTGCCAGCAGCTTAAGGCAGGGCCCCTACGAGCAGTACTTC
CDR3 protein: CASSLRQGPYEQYF

clone size: many
J gene: TRBJ2-7
V gene: TRBV20-1
D gene: TRBD1
CDR3 length: 15
CDR3 DNA: TGCAGTGCTAGAGGGCTGGACAGGCAATCCTACGAGCAGTACTTC
CDR3 protein: CSARGLDRQSYEQYF

clone size: -
J gene: TRBJ2-1
V gene: TRBV24-1
D gene: TRBD1
CDR3 length: 14
CDR3 DNA: TGTGCCACCAGTGAACCGGGACAGGGCGATGAGCAGTTCTTC
CDR3 protein: CATSEPGQGDEQFF

clone size: -
J gene: TRBJ1-4
V gene: TRBV6-5
D gene: -
CDR3 length: 16
CDR3 DNA: TGTGCCAGCAGTTACTCGCCCTCGACAGATAATGAAAAACTGTTTTTT
CDR3 protein: CASSYSPSTDNEKLFF

clone size: few
J gene: TRBJ2-1
V gene: TRBV30
D gene: -
CDR3 length: 13
CDR3 DNA: TGTGCCTGGAGTGTCGAAGTAATCAATGAGCAGTTCTTC
CDR3 protein: CAWSVEVINEQFF

clone size: few
J gene: TRBJ2-3
V gene: TRBV5-1
D gene: -
CDR3 length: 14
CDR3 DNA: TGCGCCTCCACCATTTCACGGGGCACAGATACGCAGTATTTT
CDR3 protein: CASTISRGTDTQYF

clone size: -
J gene: TRBJ2-7
V gene: TRBV28
D gene: -
CDR3 length: 13
CDR3 DNA: TGTGCCAGCAGTTTCCCGTCGACCTACGAGCAGTACTTC
CDR3 protein: CASSFPSTYEQYF

clone size: few
J gene: TRBJ2-1
V gene: TRBV4-3
D gene: -
CDR3 length: 14
CDR3 DNA: TGCGCCAGCAGCCAAGATTTTGGGCGGAATGAGCAGTTCTTC
CDR3 protein: CASSQDFGRNEQFF